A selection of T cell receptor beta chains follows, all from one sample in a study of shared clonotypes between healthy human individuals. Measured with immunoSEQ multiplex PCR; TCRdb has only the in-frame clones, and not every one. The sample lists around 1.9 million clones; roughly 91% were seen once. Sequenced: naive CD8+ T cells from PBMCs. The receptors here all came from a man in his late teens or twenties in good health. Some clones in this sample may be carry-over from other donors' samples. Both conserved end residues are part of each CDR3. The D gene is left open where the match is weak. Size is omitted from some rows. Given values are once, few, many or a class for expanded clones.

DNA: TGTGCCAGCAGTGAATTAGCGCATTCCACCTACAATGAGCAGTTCTTC
CDR3: CASSELAHSTYNEQFF
D: NA
V: TRBV6-1
size: NA
length: 16
J: TRBJ2-1

DNA: TGTGCCAGTAGTCATAGGACGGTGAACACTGAAGCTTTCTTT
CDR3: CASSHRTVNTEAFF
D: NA
V: TRBV19
size: NA
length: 14
J: TRBJ1-1

DNA: TGCGCCAGCAGCGGGTGGTCAGGCCTGAACACTGAAGCTTTCTTT
CDR3: CASSGWSGLNTEAFF
D: NA
V: TRBV4-1
size: NA
length: 15
J: TRBJ1-1

DNA: TGTGCCAGCAGCGCCCGGGTGGAGGCAAGGGAGACCCAGTACTTC
CDR3: CASSARVEARETQYF
D: NA
V: TRBV7-9
size: NA
length: 15
J: TRBJ2-5

DNA: TGTGCCAGCAGTTACCAGGAACAGGGGGCCTACGAGCAGTACTTC
CDR3: CASSYQEQGAYEQYF
D: TRBD1
V: TRBV6-5
size: NA
length: 15
J: TRBJ2-7

DNA: TGTGCCAGCTCCCCCGGACCCAGCTCCTACAATGAGCAGTTCTTC
CDR3: CASSPGPSSYNEQFF
D: NA
V: TRBV27
size: NA
length: 15
J: TRBJ2-1

DNA: TGTGCCAGCAGTCCGGGACTAGCGGGATACAATGAGCAGTTCTTC
CDR3: CASSPGLAGYNEQFF
D: TRBD2
V: TRBV27
size: NA
length: 15
J: TRBJ2-1

DNA: TGTGCCAGTAGTATAGGGACCCTCCCTTCCGATGAGCAGTTCTTC
CDR3: CASSIGTLPSDEQFF
D: NA
V: TRBV19
size: NA
length: 15
J: TRBJ2-1

DNA: TGTGCCAGCAGCTTAGGTCTCGGGAACTATGGCTACACCTTC
CDR3: CASSLGLGNYGYTF
D: NA
V: TRBV7-9
size: NA
length: 14
J: TRBJ1-2

DNA: TGTGCCAGCAGCCAAGTCGGGCAGGGGGGAGACGAGCAGTACTTC
CDR3: CASSQVGQGGDEQYF
D: NA
V: TRBV14
size: NA
length: 15
J: TRBJ2-7

DNA: TGCGCCAGCAGCAGTCCTATAGCGGGAGGGCCAAGCACAGATACGCAGTATTTT
CDR3: CASSSPIAGGPSTDTQYF
D: TRBD2
V: TRBV5-1
size: NA
length: 18
J: TRBJ2-3

DNA: TGCGCCAGCAGCCAAGATCGGTCAGGCGAGCAGTACTTC
CDR3: CASSQDRSGEQYF
D: NA
V: TRBV4-3
size: NA
length: 13
J: TRBJ2-7

DNA: TGTGCCAGCAGTTATTTGGGGACCACTGAAGCTTTCTTT
CDR3: CASSYLGTTEAFF
D: NA
V: TRBV27
size: NA
length: 13
J: TRBJ1-1

DNA: TGTGCCAGCAGCGGAACGGCCAATGAGCAGTTCTTC
CDR3: CASSGTANEQFF
D: NA
V: TRBV7-3
size: NA
length: 12
J: TRBJ2-1

DNA: TGTGCCAGTAGGATAGGGGGGAACAATCAGCCCCAGCATTTT
CDR3: CASRIGGNNQPQHF
D: NA
V: TRBV19
size: NA
length: 14
J: TRBJ1-5

DNA: TGTGCCAGCAGTTACCGGACAGGGGACTACGAGCAGTACTTC
CDR3: CASSYRTGDYEQYF
D: TRBD1
V: TRBV6-5
size: NA
length: 14
J: TRBJ2-7

DNA: TGTGCCAGCAGCCCCCGTGGCGGGAGAGGGACCGGGGAGCTGTTTTTT
CDR3: CASSPRGGRGTGELFF
D: TRBD2
V: TRBV9
size: NA
length: 16
J: TRBJ2-2

DNA: TGTGCCAGCAGCTTAATGTTGCGGGATGAGCAGTTCTTC
CDR3: CASSLMLRDEQFF
D: NA
V: TRBV11-2
size: NA
length: 13
J: TRBJ2-1

DNA: TGTGCCAGCAGCCCAGGGGGCCGAGCTGGGGATGAGCAGTTCTTC
CDR3: CASSPGGRAGDEQFF
D: TRBD1
V: TRBV7-7
size: NA
length: 15
J: TRBJ2-1

DNA: TGTGCCAGCAGCGGCCCCAGGGACTCTAACAATGAGCAGTTCTTC
CDR3: CASSGPRDSNNEQFF
D: NA
V: TRBV7-9
size: NA
length: 15
J: TRBJ2-1

DNA: TGTGCCAGCGCTTACAGGGATTACAACTACGAGCAGTACTTC
CDR3: CASAYRDYNYEQYF
D: NA
V: TRBV27
size: NA
length: 14
J: TRBJ2-7

DNA: TGTGCCAGTAGTAGAGGGAGGGGAGAGACTGAAGCTTTCTTT
CDR3: CASSRGRGETEAFF
D: NA
V: TRBV19
size: NA
length: 14
J: TRBJ1-1

DNA: TGTGCCAGCAGCGTTGATTTATCCTCCTACAATGAGCAGTTCTTC
CDR3: CASSVDLSSYNEQFF
D: NA
V: TRBV6-5
size: NA
length: 15
J: TRBJ2-1

DNA: TGCGCCAGCAGCCAAGAACAAGGGGGGAAAGAGACCCAGTACTTC
CDR3: CASSQEQGGKETQYF
D: NA
V: TRBV4-3
size: NA
length: 15
J: TRBJ2-5

DNA: TGTGCCAGCAGCGTGGGACAGGGGACCAACTACGAGCAGTACTTC
CDR3: CASSVGQGTNYEQYF
D: TRBD1
V: TRBV11-2
size: NA
length: 15
J: TRBJ2-7

DNA: TGTGCCAGCAGCGTAGATCCGCGACAGGAGACTTCTGGGGCCAACGTCCTGACTTTC
CDR3: CASSVDPRQETSGANVLTF
D: NA
V: TRBV9
size: NA
length: 19
J: TRBJ2-6

DNA: TGTGCCAGCACCCTAGACGAGCGGGAGGTTAAGTCTGAGCAGTTCTTC
CDR3: CASTLDEREVKSEQFF
D: TRBD2
V: TRBV7-7
size: NA
length: 16
J: TRBJ2-1

DNA: TGTGCCATCAGCGGGACAGGGGAGGTGAGAGAGCAGTACTTC
CDR3: CAISGTGEVREQYF
D: TRBD1
V: TRBV10-3
size: once
length: 14
J: TRBJ2-7

DNA: TGTGCCAGCAGCGAGGGAGGCAATCAGCCCCAGCATTTT
CDR3: CASSEGGNQPQHF
D: NA
V: TRBV5-6
size: NA
length: 13
J: TRBJ1-5

DNA: TGCAGCGTCCGGTACGATGGCTACACCTTC
CDR3: CSVRYDGYTF
D: NA
V: TRBV29-1
size: NA
length: 10
J: TRBJ1-2

DNA: TGTGCCAGCAGCTTGGGAGGGGTGGGCAATCAGCCCCAGCATTTT
CDR3: CASSLGGVGNQPQHF
D: NA
V: TRBV5-6
size: NA
length: 15
J: TRBJ1-5

DNA: TGTGCCTGGAGTGTACCCGGACATACCTACGAGCAGTACTTC
CDR3: CAWSVPGHTYEQYF
D: NA
V: TRBV30
size: NA
length: 14
J: TRBJ2-7

DNA: TGTGCCAGCAGTGAATTGACAGGGGGCAATCAGCCCCAGCATTTT
CDR3: CASSELTGGNQPQHF
D: TRBD1
V: TRBV6-1
size: NA
length: 15
J: TRBJ1-5

DNA: TGCGCCAGCAGCCAAGGGAGCGGCAGCATCCATGAGCAGTTCTTC
CDR3: CASSQGSGSIHEQFF
D: NA
V: TRBV4-1
size: NA
length: 15
J: TRBJ2-1

DNA: TGTGCCAGCAGTGAAACCATCGAATCCTACGAGCAGTACTTC
CDR3: CASSETIESYEQYF
D: NA
V: TRBV25-1
size: NA
length: 14
J: TRBJ2-7

DNA: TGTGCCAGCAGAGGTGACCAGCCAGTGGAGGGCCAGGAGACCCAGTACTTC
CDR3: CASRGDQPVEGQETQYF
D: NA
V: TRBV28
size: NA
length: 17
J: TRBJ2-5

DNA: TGTGCCAGCAGCTTAAGGCGGGCTTTCACAGATACGCAGTATTTT
CDR3: CASSLRRAFTDTQYF
D: NA
V: TRBV11-2
size: NA
length: 15
J: TRBJ2-3

DNA: TGTGCCAGCAGCCAAGGGAAGCCAGGGAGAGTCTACGAGCAGTACTTC
CDR3: CASSQGKPGRVYEQYF
D: NA
V: TRBV14
size: NA
length: 16
J: TRBJ2-7

DNA: TGTGCCAGCAGCCCCCGCCTAGCGGATGCCTACGAGCAGTACTTC
CDR3: CASSPRLADAYEQYF
D: TRBD2
V: TRBV2
size: NA
length: 15
J: TRBJ2-7

DNA: TGTGCCAGCAGTCGGGGCGGGAGAGAACAGACCCAGTACTTC
CDR3: CASSRGGREQTQYF
D: TRBD2
V: TRBV5-6
size: NA
length: 14
J: TRBJ2-5

DNA: TGTGCCAGCAGCCCAACAGGGGGCACCGACGAGCAGTACTTC
CDR3: CASSPTGGTDEQYF
D: TRBD1
V: TRBV7-9
size: NA
length: 14
J: TRBJ2-7

DNA: TGTGCCAGCAGCTCTCGGCACAGCGAACAAGAGACCCAGTACTTC
CDR3: CASSSRHSEQETQYF
D: NA
V: TRBV7-3
size: NA
length: 15
J: TRBJ2-5

DNA: TGCGCCAGCAGTGTTAGAGGGCAGGGGCTAACCTACGAGCAGTACTTC
CDR3: CASSVRGQGLTYEQYF
D: NA
V: TRBV10-2
size: NA
length: 16
J: TRBJ2-7

DNA: TGTGCCAGCAGCCAATATCCGGGACTAGCCCTGTTCTTC
CDR3: CASSQYPGLALFF
D: TRBD2
V: TRBV14
size: few
length: 13
J: TRBJ2-1

DNA: TGTGCCAGCAGTTTGATTCAGGGTGGTCCGAACACCGGGGAGCTGTTTTTT
CDR3: CASSLIQGGPNTGELFF
D: NA
V: TRBV27
size: NA
length: 17
J: TRBJ2-2

DNA: TGTGCCAGCAAGGGGACACCTCATGTGGGCAATCAGCCCCAGCATTTT
CDR3: CASKGTPHVGNQPQHF
D: NA
V: TRBV2
size: NA
length: 16
J: TRBJ1-5

DNA: TGTGCCACCAGCAGAGAACGGGCAAGCAATCAGCCCCAGCATTTT
CDR3: CATSRERASNQPQHF
D: NA
V: TRBV15
size: NA
length: 15
J: TRBJ1-5

DNA: TGTGCCAGCAGCCCGAATAACAGGGGGCTTGACGGGGAGCTGTTTTTT
CDR3: CASSPNNRGLDGELFF
D: TRBD1
V: TRBV7-2
size: NA
length: 16
J: TRBJ2-2

DNA: TGTGCCAGCAGCCTTGGGGGACCAATGGATGAGCAGTTCTTC
CDR3: CASSLGGPMDEQFF
D: NA
V: TRBV5-8
size: NA
length: 14
J: TRBJ2-1

DNA: TGTGCCAGCAGCTTGGGACGGTCAACCTACGAGCAGTACTTC
CDR3: CASSLGRSTYEQYF
D: NA
V: TRBV5-6
size: NA
length: 14
J: TRBJ2-7

DNA: TGCGCCAGCAGCCAAGGATCCCCCGGGGAGCTGTTTTTT
CDR3: CASSQGSPGELFF
D: NA
V: TRBV4-1
size: NA
length: 13
J: TRBJ2-2

DNA: TGTGCCAGCATTGATGGGGTAGCGGGAGACAATGAGCAGTTCTTC
CDR3: CASIDGVAGDNEQFF
D: NA
V: TRBV21-1
size: few
length: 15
J: TRBJ2-1

DNA: TGTGCCAGCAGTTTATCGCGAGGGGAGTCCCCAAATCAGCCCCAGCATTTT
CDR3: CASSLSRGESPNQPQHF
D: NA
V: TRBV27
size: NA
length: 17
J: TRBJ1-5

DNA: TGTGCCAGCAGTGCCGGCCCACGGCAGTTCTTC
CDR3: CASSAGPRQFF
D: NA
V: TRBV6-1
size: NA
length: 11
J: TRBJ2-1